Each of the 25 T cell receptor beta chains below was sequenced from the same sample in a study of T cells in Graves' hyperthyroidism and ophthalmopathy. Amplification of TCR beta CDR3 regions was performed using RNA transcripts as template. A set of HTBI primers served as the primers for a first-round RT-PCR of the TCR CDR3. Each CDR3 protein gets one entry after TCRdb re-called the multiplex PCR reads with MiXCR. The sample yields hundreds of thousands of distinct CDR3 sequences, around 19% seen once. Sequencing was performed on blood. These receptors were collected from a woman aged 45-65 years with Graves' hyperthyroidism that later progressed to Graves' ophthalmopathy.

This clonotype was observed at least ten times. The junction departs from germline at one end; a sequencing error may be responsible. This sequence joins TRBV3-1 and TRBJ1-6; D not certain. The CDR3 sequence is 12 residues long. Germline CDR1 and CDR2: LGHDT and YNNKEL (reference sequence). DNA of the CDR3: TGTACCAGCAGCCAAGAGGGCCCACCCCTCCACTTT. Translation gives CTSSQEGPPLHF.

This clonotype was recorded a few times. The chain combines TRBV5-1 with TRBJ1-2, with D uncertain. The CDR3 length is 13 residues. CDR1 and CDR2 from the germline V gene are SGHRS and YFSETQ. V was trimmed by 1 base and J by 8 bases, leaving 12 bases between them. CDR3 DNA: TGCGCCAGCAGCTTGACGGTCCGGAGCGGCTACACCTTC. Protein: CASSLTVRSGYTF.

This clonotype was observed a few times. This rearrangement joins TRBV4-3 to TRBJ1-1, with 7 nucleotides matching TRBD1. This CDR3 is 17 amino acids long. Germline V gene sequence: CDR1 LGHNA, CDR2 YSLEER. With 0 bases clipped from V and 3 bases from J, the junction kept 10 bases outside the gene matches. CDR3 residues: CASSQEETTTGYTEAFF. The DNA of the CDR3 is TGCGCCAGCAGCCAAGAAGAGACGACGACAGGGTACACTGAAGCTTTCTTT.

This clonotype has at least ten counts. The rearrangement uses TRBV30 and TRBJ2-3; D is unclear. This CDR3 has 13 residues. Trimming left V 4 bases short and J 4 bases short, with 12 bases between. The germline V gene encodes CDR1 GTSNPN and CDR2 SVGIG (reference sequence). The CDR3 nucleotides are TGTGCCTGGACCTTACCTGGCTCAGATACGCAGTATTTT. Its translation: CAWTLPGSDTQYF.

The genes are TRBV6-2 or TRBV6-3 and TRBJ2-1; D may be TRBD2 (6 bases). V was pared by 5 bases and J by 5 bases, with 16 bases between. The CDR3 is 15 residues long. CDR1 and CDR2 (germline): MNHEY, SVGEGT. This CDR3 is CASSQGLTENNEQFF. In DNA form, the CDR3 reads TGTGCCAGCAGTCAAGGACTAACGGAGAACAATGAGCAGTTCTTC.

This clonotype was picked up many times. V is TRBV29-1 and J is TRBJ2-2, with D tentatively TRBD1 (5 bases). V lost 5 bases and J 5 bases, leaving 15 bases between the germline ends. The CDR3 covers 14 residues. The germline gives CDR1 SQVTM, CDR2 ANQGSEA. The DNA of the CDR3 is TGCAGCGTTTGGTGGCAGGGCTGGACCGGGGAGCTGTTTTTT. It yields the protein CSVWWQGWTGELFF.

In this sample, this clonotype turned up many times. The rearrangement links TRBV6-1 to TRBJ2-1; TRBD2 matches at 9 bases. This CDR3 comprises 16 residues. The germline V gene encodes CDR1 MNHNS and CDR2 SASEGT. V lost 4 bases, J lost 2 bases, and 6 bases stayed unmatched. For the CDR3, the DNA is TGTGCCAGCAGTGGTGCGGGGGGGACAACCTACAATGAGCAGTTCTTC. It yields the protein CASSGAGGTTYNEQFF.

This clonotype was counted many times. The chain recombines TRBV6-2 or TRBV6-3 with TRBJ1-2; D call uncertain. This CDR3 comprises 12 residues. Between the trimmed V and J ends, which lost 0 bases and 8 bases, there was a span of 7 bases. Germline CDR1 and CDR2: MNHEY and SVGEGT. The chain's CDR3 is CASSYSSAGYTF. For the CDR3, the DNA is TGTGCCAGCAGTTACTCGTCGGCAGGCTACACCTTC.

This clonotype turned up a few times. The chain recombines TRBV12-3 or TRBV12-4 with TRBJ2-4; TRBD2 might be the D (5 bases). The CDR3 is 16 amino acids. V lost 3 bases and J lost 0, with 12 bases in between. The CDR3 region has the DNA TGTGCCAGCAGTTTGAATGAGGGTCTAGCCAAAAACATTCAGTACTTC. As protein: CASSLNEGLAKNIQYF.

In this sample, this clonotype turned up many times. The rearrangement links TRBV5-1 to TRBJ2-3; 13 nucleotides line up with TRBD2. V dropped 4 bases and J dropped 4; count of bases not matched to a gene: 6. Looked up from germline, CDR1 is SGHRS and CDR2 is YFSETQ. The CDR3 contains 16 residues. DNA of the CDR3: TGCGCCAGCAGCCTCCGGACTAGCGGGGGATCAGATACGCAGTATTTT. It encodes CASSLRTSGGSDTQYF.

The chain couples TRBV19 to TRBJ1-6; 7 nucleotides match TRBD1. Unmatched junction bases numbered 10, after V lost 7 bases and J lost 7 bases. CDR3 size: 15 residues. CDR1 is LNHDA, CDR2 SQIVND, per germline (reference sequence). For the CDR3, the DNA is TGTGCCAGTACCCACAGGGGCAACGGCAATTCACCCCTCCACTTT. Translated, it gives CASTHRGNGNSPLHF.

This clonotype was seen many times. V usage is TRBV20-1 and J usage is TRBJ1-2; 8 bases match TRBD1. CDR3 size: 13 residues. V was pared by 5 bases and J by 6 bases, with 8 bases of the junction left unmatched. Looked up from germline, CDR1 is DFQATT and CDR2 is SNEGSKA (reference sequence). The CDR3 coding sequence is TGCAGTGCTTGGACAGGGACCCTTAATGGCTACACCTTC. Translation: CSAWTGTLNGYTF.

This clonotype turned up a few times. V gene TRBV5-5 combines with J gene TRBJ1-3; 9 bases align to TRBD1. The V segment lost 0 bases and the J segment 0 bases; nucleotides outside the gene matches: 4. Germline loops: CDR1 SGHKS, CDR2 YYEKEE (reference sequence). The CDR3 is 17 amino acids. The CDR3 region is CASSLDRGLISGNTIYF. The CDR3 DNA reads as TGTGCCAGCAGCTTGGACAGGGGGCTAATCTCTGGAAACACCATATATTTT.

In the case of this clonotype: With a much larger clone just one base away, this may be a read error. The chain couples TRBV11-3 to TRBJ2-1, with TRBD1 matching over 7 bases. CDR3 length: 15 residues. V was pared by 3 bases and J by 5 bases, with 7 bases of the junction left unmatched. The germline V gene has CDR1 SGHNT and CDR2 YENEEA. The CDR3 nucleotides read TGTGCCAGCAGCTTGGGACAGACAGTCGACAATGAGCAGTTCTTC. Translating it yields CASSLGQTVDNEQFF. Looking up the rest from reference TRBV11-3 and TRBJ2-1 gives the full variable domain: EAGVVQSPRYKIIEKKQPVAFWCNPISGHNTLYWYLQNLGQGPELLIRYENEEAVDDSQLPKDRFSAERLKGVDSTLKIQPAELGDSAVYLCASSLGQTVDNEQFFGPGTRLTVL.

This clonotype was counted at least ten times. CDR3 nucleotides: TGTGCCAGCAGTCTCGACAGGTGGGTGAATAATTCACCCCTCCACTTT. This sequence encodes CASSLDRWVNNSPLHF. This chain joins TRBV3-1 and TRBJ1-6; a weak D match, TRBD1 (6 bases). Germline CDR1 and CDR2: LGHDT and YNNKEL (reference sequence). With 6 bases removed from V and 5 bases from J, the gap between germline ends came to 17 bases. CDR3 length: 16 residues.

The rearrangement joins TRBV6-1 to TRBJ2-2; D might be TRBD1 (6 bases). Germline V gives CDR1 MNHNS, CDR2 SASEGT. The V gene lost 7 bases and the J gene lost 1 base, with 10 bases spanning the gap. This CDR3 contains 14 residues. The CDR3 DNA sequence: TGTGCCAGCAATACAGGGTTGAACACCGGGGAGCTGTTTTTT. Translated: CASNTGLNTGELFF.

This chain links TRBV6-1 with TRBJ2-7; 7 nucleotides line up with TRBD2. The CDR3 covers 14 residues. CDR1 and CDR2 (germline): MNHNS, SASEGT. CDR3 region: CATERSGGSYEQYF. The CDR3 region has the DNA TGTGCGACGGAAAGGTCGGGGGGCTCCTACGAGCAGTACTTC.

This clonotype occurred a few times. The V and J genes are TRBV3-1 and TRBJ2-1, with unresolved D. Trimming removed 0 bases from V and 6 bases from J, with 21 bases in between. Looked up from germline, CDR1 is LGHDT and CDR2 is YNNKEL (reference sequence). This CDR3 contains 18 residues. The CDR3 reads CASSQDLGVVQEFNEQFF. As DNA, the CDR3 is TGTGCCAGCAGCCAAGATTTAGGAGTGGTTCAAGAGTTCAATGAGCAGTTCTTC.

This chain uses TRBV6-5 with TRBJ2-1; D is possibly TRBD1 (6 bases). CDR3 length equals 16 residues. Germline values: CDR1 MNHEY, CDR2 SVGAGI. V lost 0 bases and J 4 bases, leaving 13 bases between the germline ends. The CDR3 DNA follows: TGTGCCAGCAGTTACTCGGCCGGGACACTTTACAATGAGCAGTTCTTC. Its translation: CASSYSAGTLYNEQFF.

The sample holds a few counts of this clonotype. J is TRBJ2-6 and V is TRBV20-1; D not resolved. From germline, CDR1 is DFQATT and CDR2 SNEGSKA (reference sequence). This CDR3 comprises 15 residues. Trimming removed 0 bases from V and 0 bases from J, with 6 bases in between. This CDR3 reads CSARDLISGANVLTF. As DNA, the CDR3 is TGCAGTGCTAGAGATTTGATCTCTGGGGCCAACGTCCTGACTTTC.

The sample holds many counts of this clonotype. This sequence joins TRBV20-1 and TRBJ1-5; 12 bases align to TRBD1. V shed 6 bases and J 0 bases; nucleotides not matched to a gene: 9. The CDR3 contains 17 residues. The germline CDR1 and CDR2 sequences are DFQATT and SNEGSKA (reference sequence). Here the CDR3 DNA reads TGCAGTGCGCCCGGGACAGGGGGCAGGTATAGCAATCAGCCCCAGCATTTT. Amino acids: CSAPGTGGRYSNQPQHF.

This clonotype was found many times. Here the CDR3 DNA reads TGTGCCAGCAGCTTAGTGGGAATGTCGGGGAGGTCAAATCAGCCCCAGCATTTT. Translating it yields CASSLVGMSGRSNQPQHF. V is TRBV7-2 and J is TRBJ1-5, with D uncertain. CDR1 and CDR2 (germline): SGHTA, FQGNSA. The CDR3 totals 18 residues. Trimming removed 1 base at V and 4 bases at J, with 20 bases between.

V usage is TRBV29-1 and J usage is TRBJ1-3; TRBD1 aligns across 7 bases. CDR1 is SQVTM, CDR2 ANQGSEA, per germline. J was trimmed by 0 bases and V by 4 bases; bases with no gene match: 6. The CDR3 length is 15 residues. CDR3 nucleotides: TGCAGCGTTGTTGCCAGGGGGGCCTCTGGAAACACCATATATTTT. This gives the protein CSVVARGASGNTIYF.

At least ten counts were recorded for this clonotype. The chain couples TRBV18 to TRBJ1-2; tentatively, D is TRBD1 (5 bases). There are 13 residues in the CDR3. The V gene lost 6 bases and the J gene lost 2 bases, with 10 bases spanning the gap. Per germline, CDR1 KGHSH and CDR2 LQKENI. DNA of the CDR3: TGTGCCAGCTCCCTACGGGACAACTATGGCTACACCTTC. Encoded protein: CASSLRDNYGYTF.

Regarding this clonotype: Given a much more abundant clone one base away, this may be a read error. This chain connects TRBV15 to TRBJ2-7, with D possibly TRBD1 on 5 matching bases. In germline, CDR1 is LNHNV, CDR2 YYDKDF (reference sequence). The ends were cut back, 1 base at V and 3 bases at J, with 13 bases in the middle. This CDR3 comprises 15 residues. For the CDR3, the DNA is TGTGCCACCAGCAGAGTACGGGCAGGGATCTACGAGCAGTACTTC. Translating it yields CATSRVRAGIYEQYF.